The next 6 T cell receptor beta chains were all read from a single sample in a study of low-dose radiotherapy and immunotherapy resistance in tumors. Alpha and beta chains were covered, as first-strand cDNA relied on TRAV- and TRBV-specific primers. The authors ran 15 to 20 PCR cycles to amplify TCRs with a constant-region primer and V-primer adapter. Via MiXCR, TCRdb re-called the reads, giving one row per CDR3 protein. The sample has roughly 56,000 distinct CDR3 sequences; about 23% are singletons. The time point was: after trial treatment. Noted treatment: LDRT plus nivolumab, ipilimumab, low-dose cyclophosphamide and aspirin (RACIN trial). Here the sequenced sample was PBMCs, taken after low-dose radiotherapy plus immunotherapy. The origin of the receptors is a male donor with prostate cancer.

Ten or more counts support this clonotype. This sequence joins TRBV10-3 and TRBJ1-2, with a tentative D call TRBD1 (5 bases). The V gene lost 6 bases and the J gene lost 0 bases, with 11 bases spanning the gap. Germline lookup yields CDR1 ENHRY and CDR2 SYGVKD. The length of the CDR3 is 14 residues. The CDR3 loop reads CAISGDGSNYGYTF. For the CDR3, the DNA is TGTGCCATCAGCGGGGACGGTTCTAACTATGGCTACACCTTC.

Regarding this clonotype: This is likely an artifact of a read error, given a far larger clone one base away. The V and J genes are TRBV5-5 and TRBJ2-1, with D possibly being TRBD1 (5 bases). This CDR3 comprises 15 residues. Trimming removed 4 bases at V and 4 bases at J, with 15 bases between. Germline-derived CDR1 and CDR2 are SGHKS and YYEKEE (reference sequence). CDR3 bases: TGTGCCAGCAGCCTCAGGCCAGGGAATTACAATGAGCAGTTCTTC. Amino acids: CASSLRPGNYNEQFF.

This clonotype was seen many times. The chain joins TRBV11-3 to TRBJ2-3; D unclear. Germline V gene lookup returns CDR1 SGHNT and CDR2 YENEEA. Trimming took off 5 bases at V and 5 bases at J, with 17 bases between the two ends. The CDR3 consists of 15 residues. CDR3 bases: TGTGCCAGCAGCCAAAAGGGTGGGGTTCGAGATACGCAGTATTTT. It yields the protein CASSQKGGVRDTQYF.

This clonotype showed up many times. The chain recombines TRBV7-2 with TRBJ1-4; D might be TRBD1 (5 bases). Germline V gives CDR1 SGHTA, CDR2 FQGNSA. V dropped 5 bases and J dropped 5 bases, with 9 bases sitting between them. The CDR3 has 13 amino acids. The CDR3 nucleotides are TGTGCCAGCAGCGCCCAGGGAAATGAAAAACTGTTTTTT. Translating it yields CASSAQGNEKLFF. Variable domain in full (rest from reference TRBV7-2 and TRBJ1-4): GAGVSQSPSNKVTEKGKDVELRCDPISGHTALYWYRQSLGQGLEFLIYFQGNSAPDKSGLPSDRFSAERTGGSVSTLTIQRTQQEDSAVYLCASSAQGNEKLFFGSGTQLSVL.

The table lists this clonotype with many counts. The chain combines TRBV3-1 with TRBJ2-7; D remains ambiguous. This CDR3 is 11 amino acids long. Germline CDR1 LGHDT, CDR2 YNNKEL (reference sequence). Trimming took 2 bases from V and 5 from J, leaving 4 bases between them. CDR3 loop: CASSQFHEQYF. Written as DNA, the CDR3 is TGTGCCAGCAGCCAATTCCACGAGCAGTACTTC.

This clonotype was observed at least ten times. The rearrangement links TRBV12-3 or TRBV12-4 to TRBJ1-1; D is unresolved. V gave up 5 bases and J gave up 3 bases, with 4 bases separating them. This CDR3 spans 11 amino acids. CDR3 sequence (DNA): TGTGCCAGCAGTAGCTACACTGAAGCTTTCTTT. The encoded protein is CASSSYTEAFF.